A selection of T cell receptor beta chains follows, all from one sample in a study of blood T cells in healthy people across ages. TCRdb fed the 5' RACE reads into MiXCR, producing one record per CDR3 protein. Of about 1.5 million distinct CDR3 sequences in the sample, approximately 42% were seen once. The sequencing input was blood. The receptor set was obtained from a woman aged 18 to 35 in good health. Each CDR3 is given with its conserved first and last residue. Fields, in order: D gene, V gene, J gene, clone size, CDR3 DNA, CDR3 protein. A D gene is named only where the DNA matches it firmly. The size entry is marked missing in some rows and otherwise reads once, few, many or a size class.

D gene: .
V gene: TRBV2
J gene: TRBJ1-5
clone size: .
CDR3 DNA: TGTGCCAGTAGTAAAGAGGGAAGCAATCAGCCCCAGCATTTT
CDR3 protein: CASSKEGSNQPQHF

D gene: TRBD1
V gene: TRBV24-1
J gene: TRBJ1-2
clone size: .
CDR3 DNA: TGTGCCACCAGGGAGGGGGCAGGCTATGGCTACACCTTC
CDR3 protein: CATREGAGYGYTF

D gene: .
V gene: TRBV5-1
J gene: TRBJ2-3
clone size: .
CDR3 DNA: TGCGCCAGCAGCTTGAACCCACACGCAGATACGCAGTATTTT
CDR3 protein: CASSLNPHADTQYF

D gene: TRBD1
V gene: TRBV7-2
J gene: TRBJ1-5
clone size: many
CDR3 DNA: TGTGCCAGCAGCTTGGGACAGAATAGCAATCAGCCCCAGCATTTT
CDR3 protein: CASSLGQNSNQPQHF

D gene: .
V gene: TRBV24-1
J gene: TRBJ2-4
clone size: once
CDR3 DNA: TGTGCCACCAGTGAGGCCCGGACAACCCGCAAAAACATTCAGTACTTC
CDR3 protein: CATSEARTTRKNIQYF

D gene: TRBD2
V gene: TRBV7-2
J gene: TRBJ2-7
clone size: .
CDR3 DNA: TGTGCCAGCAGCAAACTCGGACTAGCGGCCTCGGGGTCCTACGAGCAGTACTTC
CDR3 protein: CASSKLGLAASGSYEQYF

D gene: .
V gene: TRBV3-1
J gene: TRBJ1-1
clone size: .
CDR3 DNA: TGTGCCAGCAGCCAAATACAGAGGGAGACTTTCTTT
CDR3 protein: CASSQIQRETFF

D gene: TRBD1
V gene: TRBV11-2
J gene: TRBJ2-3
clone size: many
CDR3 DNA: TGTGCCAGCAGCGTAAACGGACAGGGCTCATATACGCAGTATTTT
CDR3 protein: CASSVNGQGSYTQYF

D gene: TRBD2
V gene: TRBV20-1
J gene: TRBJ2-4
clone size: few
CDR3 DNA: TGCAGTGCTCCGGGACTAGCGGGAGGTGAGCAGTACTTC
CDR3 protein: CSAPGLAGGEQYF

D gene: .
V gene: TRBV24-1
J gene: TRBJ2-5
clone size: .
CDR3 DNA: TGTGCCACCAGTGATTTGTCGGGGGGCACCTACAATGAGCAGTACTTC
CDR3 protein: CATSDLSGGTYNEQYF

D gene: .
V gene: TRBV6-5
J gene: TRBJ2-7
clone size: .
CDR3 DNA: TGTGCCAGCAGTTACTCGGCCCGTTCCTACGAGCAGTACTTC
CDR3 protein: CASSYSARSYEQYF

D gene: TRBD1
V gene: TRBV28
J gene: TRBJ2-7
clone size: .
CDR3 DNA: TGTGCCAGCAGTTTTATGGGGACAGGGCGCCGCGAGCAGTACTTC
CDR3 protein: CASSFMGTGRREQYF

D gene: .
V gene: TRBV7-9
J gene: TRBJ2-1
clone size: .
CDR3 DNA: TGTGCCAGCAGCCCCGGTCCAGACACCTACAATGAGCAGTTCTTC
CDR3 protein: CASSPGPDTYNEQFF

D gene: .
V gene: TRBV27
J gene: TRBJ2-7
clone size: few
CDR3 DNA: TGTGCCAGCAGTTTCAGGGCTGGGGGGGCGTACGAGCAGTACTTC
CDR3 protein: CASSFRAGGAYEQYF

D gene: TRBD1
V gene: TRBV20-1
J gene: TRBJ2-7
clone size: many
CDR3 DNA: TGCAGTGCGCGACAGGGGACCTACGAGCAGTACTTC
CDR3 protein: CSARQGTYEQYF